This T cell receptor beta chain was found in a study of CD8 T cells in ankylosing spondylitis. In this sample, this clonotype turned up once. Its target is not known. Study results and caveats: In peripheral blood, disease-linked CD8+ clones occurred at relatively low frequencies. What appeared characteristic of ankylosing spondylitis blood was a TCR beta motif of several highly homologous variants. Certain motif variants had earlier appeared in reactive arthritis synovial fluid and blood. Reports say disease-linked clones showed up significantly more in matched ankylosing spondylitis synovial fluid.

CDR3 length: 17 residues. The V and J ends lost 4 bases and 1 base, in that order; junction bases with no gene match: 12. Germline V CDR1 and CDR2: SQVTM, ANQGSEA. In making TCR beta libraries, quantitative 5'-RACE with molecular barcodes was used. TCRdb reprocessed the 5' RACE reads with MiXCR, giving one entry per CDR3 protein. The sample includes about 500,000 distinct CDR3 sequences, 9.5% to 15% of them seen just once. The origin of this receptor is a male donor with ankylosing spondylitis. V is TRBV29-1 and J is TRBJ2-3; 9 bases are shared with TRBD1. Sequences were obtained from blood, either unsorted or a sorted T cell fraction (not recorded which). CDR3 bases: TGCAGCGTTGTGGGACCCGGACAGGGGTGGTGCACAGATACGCAGTATTTT. As protein: CSVVGPGQGWCTDTQYF.